This T cell receptor (beta chain) was obtained from a study of shared clonotypes between healthy human individuals. TCRdb keeps only in-frame clones here, not all; method: immunoSEQ multiplex PCR. The repertoire holds 850,000 to 1,200,000 clones, with under 80% as singletons. Study-level findings and limits: When naive CD4 clonotypes were compared across several donors, around 4.6% were shared. Estimated clonotype richness was generally higher in naive than memory subsets. Rarefaction gave evidence that sorted-subset sequencing remained incomplete despite large depth.

CDR3 size: 14 residues. Trimming cost V 5 bases and J 7 bases; bases outside gene matches: 10. The germline gives CDR1 LNHDA, CDR2 SQIVND (reference sequence). In the case of this clone: Its antigen is still unknown.

The specimen sequenced was memory CD4+ T cells sorted from blood. Indicated subset: CD45RA-negative fraction. The gene calls are TRBV19 and TRBJ1-1; 7 nucleotides line up with TRBD1. The receptor comes from a man younger than 35 in good health. This chain's CDR3 is CASSAPDRAGEAFF. As DNA, the CDR3 is TGTGCCAGTAGTGCCCCAGACAGGGCTGGTGAAGCTTTCTTT.